A single T cell receptor beta chain is shown here with its context. In the authors' workflow: Amplification of reference gene primers provided the estimated nucleated cell counts. Clones were read by immunoSEQ multiplex PCR, and TCRdb kept only the in-frame ones, dropping some. The V and J calls and clone size are taken from that table; D and trimming were inferred from the DNA. Of fewer than 40,000 clones in the sample, 81% are singletons; the top ten hold about 3%. V lost 4 bases and J lost 0, with 12 bases in between. The CDR3 loop spans 15 amino acids. Germline-derived CDR1 and CDR2 are PRHDT and FYEKMQ (reference sequence). The Seattle patients, enrolled during active infection, were followed longitudinally. The data were obtained in a study of blood T cell repertoires in COVID-19. Across the study: Samples of COVID-19 (acute and convalescent) were obtained from the United States, Italy and Spain.

The chain carries TRBV13 and TRBJ2-5; D is unclear. This clonotype originated in a man between 70 and 80 years old with COVID-19, enrolled during active disease. The specimen was peripheral blood. Written as DNA, the CDR3 is TGTGCCAGCAGCTCAGCACGACTGTACCAAGAGACCCAGTACTTC. As protein: CASSSARLYQETQYF.